This T cell receptor (beta chain) came from a study of CD8 T cells in Susac syndrome. An amount of RNA that ranged from roughly 0.5 to 1 ug was reverse transcribed with random hexamers. TCRdb recomputed calls from the immunoSEQ multiplex PCR reads with MiXCR, one row per CDR3 protein. The sample carries 200,000 to 250,000 distinct CDR3 sequences, roughly 93% recorded once. This CDR3 is built from 14 residues. Germline lookup yields CDR1 LGHDT and CDR2 YNNKEL (reference sequence). The V and J ends lost 4 bases and 6 bases, in that order; junction bases with no gene match: 6. The TCR originated in a human donor with multiple sclerosis. The sequenced sample was CD4+ T cells from PBMCs. The chain employs TRBV3-1 and TRBJ2-7; 10 bases line up with TRBD1. CDR3 residues: CASSPGTGVSEQYV. DNA of the CDR3: TGTGCCAGCAGCCCCGGGACAGGGGTCAGCGAGCAGTACGTC.